The source of this TCR beta chain is a study of blood T cell repertoires in COVID-19. Per the germline V gene, CDR1 is SGHRS and CDR2 is YFSETQ. The ends were cut back, 0 bases at V and 10 bases at J, with 15 bases in the middle. This CDR3 is built from 14 residues. TCRdb keeps only in-frame clones here, not all; method: immunoSEQ multiplex PCR. The sample yields about 210,000 clones, 70% to 90% seen once. This sequence joins TRBV5-1 and TRBJ2-3; D may be TRBD2 (6 bases). Sequencing was done on a sample of peripheral blood. The clonotype comes from a man aged 18 to 29 with active or convalescent COVID-19. In DNA, the CDR3 is TGCGCCAGCAGCTTGGGGCCCGCAACGGGGGCGCAGTATTTT. Its translation is CASSLGPATGAQYF. The variable domain in full, completed from reference TRBV5-1 and TRBJ2-3, reads KAGVTQTPRYLIKTRGQQVTLSCSPISGHRSVSWYQQTPGQGLQFLFEYFSETQRNKGNFPGRFSGRQFSNSRSEMNVSTLELGDSALYLCASSLGPATGAQYFGPGTRLTVL.